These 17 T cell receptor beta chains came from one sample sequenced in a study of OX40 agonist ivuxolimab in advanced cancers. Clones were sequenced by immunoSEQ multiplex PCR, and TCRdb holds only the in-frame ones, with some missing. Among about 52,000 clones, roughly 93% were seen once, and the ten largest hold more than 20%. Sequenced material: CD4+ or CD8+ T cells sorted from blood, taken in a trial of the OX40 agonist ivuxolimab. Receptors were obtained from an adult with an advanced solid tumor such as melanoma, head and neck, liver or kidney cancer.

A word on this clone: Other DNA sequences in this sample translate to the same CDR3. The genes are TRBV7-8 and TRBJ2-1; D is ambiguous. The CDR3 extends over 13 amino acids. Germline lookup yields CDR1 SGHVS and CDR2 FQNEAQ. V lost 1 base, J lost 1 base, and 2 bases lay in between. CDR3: CASSLVSYNEQFF. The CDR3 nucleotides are TGTGCCAGCAGCTTAGTGTCCTACAATGAGCAGTTCTTC.

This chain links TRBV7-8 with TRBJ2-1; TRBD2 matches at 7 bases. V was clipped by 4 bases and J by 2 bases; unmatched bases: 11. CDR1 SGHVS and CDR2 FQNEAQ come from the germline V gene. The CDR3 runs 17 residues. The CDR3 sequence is CASSWGLAGAPYNEQFF. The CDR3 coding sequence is TGTGCCAGCAGCTGGGGCTTGGCGGGAGCCCCCTACAATGAGCAGTTCTTC.

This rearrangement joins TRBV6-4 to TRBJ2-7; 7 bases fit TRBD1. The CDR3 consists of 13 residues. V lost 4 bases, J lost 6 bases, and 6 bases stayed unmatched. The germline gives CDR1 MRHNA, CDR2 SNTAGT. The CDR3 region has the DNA TGTGCCAGCAGTGTGACAGGGTACGGCGAGCAGTACTTC. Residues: CASSVTGYGEQYF.

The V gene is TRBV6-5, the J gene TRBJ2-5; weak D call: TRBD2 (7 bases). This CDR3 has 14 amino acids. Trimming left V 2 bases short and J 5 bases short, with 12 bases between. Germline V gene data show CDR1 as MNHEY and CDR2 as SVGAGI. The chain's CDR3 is CASSYGGGEETQYF. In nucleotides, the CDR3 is TGTGCCAGCAGTTACGGGGGGGGCGAGGAGACCCAGTACTTC.

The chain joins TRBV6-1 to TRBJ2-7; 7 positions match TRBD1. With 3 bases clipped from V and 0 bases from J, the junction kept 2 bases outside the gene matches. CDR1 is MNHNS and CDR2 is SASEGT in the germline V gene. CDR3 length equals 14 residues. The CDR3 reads CASSDPGGSYEQYF. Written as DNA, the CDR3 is TGTGCCAGCAGTGACCCAGGGGGCTCCTACGAGCAGTACTTC.

CDR3 protein: CASRQGGSYEQYF. CDR3 in DNA: TGTGCCAGTAGGCAGGGGGGCTCCTACGAGCAGTACTTC. The chain is built from TRBV19 and TRBJ2-5, with TRBD1 as a possible D gene (7 bases). The DNA matches TRBJ2-7 better at its end, which makes the J call doubtful. The V gene's germline CDR1 is LNHDA and CDR2 SQIVND (reference sequence). The CDR3 length is 13 residues.

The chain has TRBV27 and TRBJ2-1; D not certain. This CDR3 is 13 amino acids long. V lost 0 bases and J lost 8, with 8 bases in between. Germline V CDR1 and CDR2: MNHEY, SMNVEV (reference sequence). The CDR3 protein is CASSLSAGHEQFF. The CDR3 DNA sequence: TGTGCCAGCAGTTTATCGGCCGGTCATGAGCAGTTCTTC.

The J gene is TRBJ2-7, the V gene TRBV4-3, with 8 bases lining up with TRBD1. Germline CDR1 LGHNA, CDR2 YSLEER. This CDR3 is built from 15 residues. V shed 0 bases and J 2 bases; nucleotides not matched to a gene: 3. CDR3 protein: CASSQDTGGAYEQYF. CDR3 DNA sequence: TGCGCCAGCAGCCAAGATACAGGGGGAGCCTACGAGCAGTACTTC.

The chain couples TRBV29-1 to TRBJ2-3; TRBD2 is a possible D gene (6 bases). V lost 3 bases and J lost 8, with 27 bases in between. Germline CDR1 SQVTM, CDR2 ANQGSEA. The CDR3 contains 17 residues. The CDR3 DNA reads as TGCAGCGTTGAGGATGGGGTCGGGAGCCCTCATAGGGGTACGCAGTATTTT. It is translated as CSVEDGVGSPHRGTQYF.

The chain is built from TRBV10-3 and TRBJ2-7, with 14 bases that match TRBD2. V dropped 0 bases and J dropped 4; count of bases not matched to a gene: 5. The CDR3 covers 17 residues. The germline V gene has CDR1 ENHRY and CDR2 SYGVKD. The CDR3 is CAISESMTSGRGYEQYF. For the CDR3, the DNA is TGTGCCATCAGTGAGTCCATGACTAGCGGGAGGGGATACGAGCAGTACTTC.

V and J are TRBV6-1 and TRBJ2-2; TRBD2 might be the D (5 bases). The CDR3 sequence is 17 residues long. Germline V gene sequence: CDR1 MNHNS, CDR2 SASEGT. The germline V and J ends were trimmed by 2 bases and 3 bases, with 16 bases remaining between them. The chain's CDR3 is CASSEQTAGAYTGELFF. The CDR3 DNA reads TGTGCCAGCAGTGAACAGACCGCGGGTGCGTACACCGGGGAGCTGTTTTTT.

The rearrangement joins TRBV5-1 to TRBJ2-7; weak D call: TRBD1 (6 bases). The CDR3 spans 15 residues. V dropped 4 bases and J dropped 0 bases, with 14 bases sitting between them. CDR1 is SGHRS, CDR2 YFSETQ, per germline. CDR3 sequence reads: CASSQSRGYSYEQYF. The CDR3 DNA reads TGCGCCAGCAGCCAGTCGAGGGGGTACTCCTACGAGCAGTACTTC.

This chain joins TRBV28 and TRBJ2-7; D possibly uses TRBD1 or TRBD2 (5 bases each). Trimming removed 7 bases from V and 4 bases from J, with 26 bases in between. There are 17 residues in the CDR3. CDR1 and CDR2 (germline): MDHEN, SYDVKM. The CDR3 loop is CASTTGRTYERVYEQYF. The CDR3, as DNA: TGTGCCAGCACTACGGGGCGGACGTACGAGAGGGTGTACGAGCAGTACTTC.

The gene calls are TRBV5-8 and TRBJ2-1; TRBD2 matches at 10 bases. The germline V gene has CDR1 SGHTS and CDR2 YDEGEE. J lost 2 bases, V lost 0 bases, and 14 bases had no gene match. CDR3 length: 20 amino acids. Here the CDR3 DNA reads TGTGCCAGCAGCTTGGCCGACTCTAGCGGGAGTTGGGGGGCCTACAATGAGCAGTTCTTC. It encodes CASSLADSSGSWGAYNEQFF.

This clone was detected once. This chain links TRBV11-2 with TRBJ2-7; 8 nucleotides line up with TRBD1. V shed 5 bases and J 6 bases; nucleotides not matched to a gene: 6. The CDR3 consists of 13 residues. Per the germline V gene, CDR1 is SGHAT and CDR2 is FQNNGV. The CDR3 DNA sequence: TGTGCCAGCAGCCCTGGGACAGGCGCCGAGCAGTACTTC. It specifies CASSPGTGAEQYF.

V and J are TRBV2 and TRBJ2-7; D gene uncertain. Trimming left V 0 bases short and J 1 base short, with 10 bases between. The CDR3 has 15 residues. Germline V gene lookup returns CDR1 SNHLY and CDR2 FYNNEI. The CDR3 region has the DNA TGTGCCAGCAGTGAAGCGGGCATTTCGTCCTACGAGCAGTACTTC. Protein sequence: CASSEAGISSYEQYF.

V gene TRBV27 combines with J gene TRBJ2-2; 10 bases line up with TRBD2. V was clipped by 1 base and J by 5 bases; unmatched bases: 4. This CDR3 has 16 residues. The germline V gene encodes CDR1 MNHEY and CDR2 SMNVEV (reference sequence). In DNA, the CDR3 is TGTGCCAGCAGTTTATTTCCTAGCGGGAGAACCGGGGAGCTGTTTTTT. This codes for CASSLFPSGRTGELFF.